This T cell receptor (beta chain) was observed in a study of OX40 agonist ivuxolimab in advanced cancers. Assay: immunoSEQ multiplex PCR; the TCRdb copy retains only in-frame clones and omits some. Here the sample spans around 100,000 clones, roughly 90% being singletons. Germline V CDR1 and CDR2: KGHSH, LQKENI. Deletions cut 4 bases from V and 6 bases from J, with 16 bases between. CDR3 length equals 15 residues. Study conclusions and caveats: With doses of 0.1 to 3.0 mg/kg, CD4+ and CD8+ blood T cells had undergone clonal expansion by week 6.

Only a few counts were recorded for this clone. What it binds is unknown. The chain joins TRBV18 to TRBJ2-1; tentative D call: TRBD2 (5 bases). The sequence was collected from an adult with an advanced solid tumor such as melanoma, head and neck, liver or kidney cancer. The material was CD4+ or CD8+ T cells sorted from blood, obtained in a trial of the OX40 agonist ivuxolimab. The CDR3 loop reads CASSQGETRGNEQFF. The CDR3 DNA reads TGTGCCAGCTCACAGGGAGAGACCCGGGGCAATGAGCAGTTCTTC.